The T cell receptor beta chain under discussion was sequenced for a study of neurological immune-mediated disorders. General study findings and limits: Patients with HTLV-1-associated myelopathy showed the most TCR clonal expansion. Those with multiple sclerosis showed the least, falling below healthy controls.

The sample holds many counts of this clonotype. Its target is unknown. This CDR3 contains 14 residues. V dropped 5 bases and J dropped 4 bases, with 14 bases sitting between them. Germline V gene lookup returns CDR1 SEHNR and CDR2 FQNEAQ (reference sequence). Unsorted libraries were generated from 2 million PBMCs. These cells had been stored in RNAlater at -80 C. 5'RACE with 10-nucleotide random UMIs generated the cDNA. One entry per CDR3 protein results from TCRdb running MiXCR on the 5' RACE reads. This table has about 57,000 distinct CDR3 sequences, about 13% appearing once. The receptor comes from a woman aged 55-69 years with HTLV-1-associated myelopathy (HAM/TSP). Material: PBMCs. This chain uses TRBV7-9 with TRBJ1-2; D is perhaps TRBD1 (6 bases). The CDR3: CASSPQAGAYGYTF. In DNA, the CDR3 is TGTGCCAGCAGCCCCCAGGCAGGGGCCTATGGCTACACCTTC. The full variable domain, in which reference TRBV7-9 and TRBJ1-2 provide the parts outside the CDR3, is DTGVSQNPRHKITKRGQNVTFRCDPISEHNRLYWYRQTLGQGPEFLTYFQNEAQLEKSRLLSDRFSAERPKGSFSTLEIQRTEQGDSAMYLCASSPQAGAYGYTFGSGTRLTVV.